This T cell receptor (beta chain) was sequenced for a study of shared clonotypes between healthy human individuals (dated by TCRdb to 2020 to 2022). With regard to the full study: A couple of women and a few men aged 18 to 49 years were included in the cohort. For each donor, CD4 naive and CD4 memory were each given three plates, CD8 naive was given two plates, and CD8 memory was given one plate. Blood TCR repertoires of a handful of healthy adults were deeply sequenced to estimate repertoire size and the extent of clonotype sharing between individuals. Libraries were prepared and TCR repertoires were sequenced by different laboratories using diverse techniques, in order to increase sequencing depth and limit assay-specific biases. Per donor, leukapheresis produced somewhere between about 0.94 and 8.9 billion PBMCs. General conclusions and limits of the study: Across a few donors, around 5% of naive CD4, roughly 3.5% of naive CD8, roughly 2.2% of memory CD4, and roughly 0.41% of memory CD8 clonotypes were shared. Pairwise subsampling indicated that sequencing depth was expected to affect the degree of clonotype sharing among donors. Naive subsets generally had larger estimated clonotype richness than memory subsets. Only blood was sampled, and tissue TCR repertoires likely differ from those in blood. Because the study included only a small number of donors, the genetic and exposure-history diversity represented was limited. Compared with non-shared clonotypes, clonotypes shared by all four sorted-subset donors had higher generation probabilities. Even with the large sequencing depth, rarefaction of the sorted-subset datasets indicated that sequencing was incomplete.

TCR CDR3 regions were amplified from genomic DNA by multiplex PCR using the deep immunoSEQ assay. Extracted genomic DNA from each cell subset was spread evenly across all wells of several immunoSEQ 96-well plates, with each plate serving as a replicate. For sorted subsets, approximately 200 ng of genomic DNA, equivalent to roughly 30,000 T cell genomes, went into each replicate PCR. Purified libraries were measured with a Qubit 3.0 fluorometer, size-checked on a Bioanalyzer 2100, and measured again with the KAPA Library Quantification kit. Each immunoSEQ 96-well plate was sequenced on its own single-read 150-cycle Illumina NextSeq 550 flow cell. The authors' analysis ran thus. Because the immunoSEQ output included only junctional sequences and no quality scores, the filtering could not be the same as the filtering used for full-length reads. To assign V/J genes and CDR3, sequences were annotated against IMGT germline references using PyIR, a Python wrapper for IgBLAST v1.9. Reads were filtered out if the reads had weak V/J assignments (E-value above 1e-6), no CDR3, stop codons, out-of-frame junctions, or ambiguous translated residues. V3J clonotypes were defined as sequences sharing an identical inferred V gene, J gene, and CDR3 amino acid sequence. Percentage overlap between repertoires was calculated by dividing the number of shared unique clonotypes by the size of the smaller repertoire. Richness of each repertoire was evaluated using RTK rarefaction, the Chao1 estimator, and Recon v2.1 estimates of unobserved clonotypes. Generation probabilities were computed with OLGA for all TCRbeta clonotypes obtained by the gDNA method from four donors. This immuneACCESS table, as held by TCRdb, lists in-frame sequences with V and J called but not all clones. Of the missing ones, under half trace to an unresolved V gene in checked studies; the others have no known cause. From that table come the V and J calls and clone size; the DNA was used to work out D and trimming. The sample yields about 2.4 million clones; roughly 93% were counted once. Jointly, the top ten make up roughly 0.36% of the sample.

Concerning this clone: No antigen is known for it. Base-call qualities are not available, and no considerably larger clone is one nucleotide away.

The donors were healthy, HIV-negative adults who had no recently reported acute infections or vaccinations. All donors were Caucasian adults living in Nashville, Tennessee, USA. CD4+ T cells were enriched by magnetic negative selection, after which naive cells were positively selected on CD45RA and the negative fraction was taken as the memory subset. After blood collection by leukapheresis, PBMCs were isolated using Ficoll-Histopaque density gradient centrifugation and then cryopreserved in the vapor phase of liquid nitrogen. Purity and quantity of every magnetically sorted T cell population were checked by analytical flow cytometry. Genomic DNA was isolated from every sorted fraction and measured by UV absorbance on a Nanodrop 2000c. From its cysteine to its phenylalanine, the CDR3 spans 15 amino acids. Only CDR3 DNA remains: 45 bases, in frame from the first base. For this chain, trimming is 2 bases at the V end and 4 bases at the J end, and the number of junction bases without a gene match is 7. Looking up the germline V gene yields CDR1 SGHRS and CDR2 YFSETQ.

Sequenced input: naive CD4+ T cells from PBMCs. This specimen's cell subset or site label, per the study, means: CD45RA+ positively selected. The chain links TRBV5-1 with TRBJ2-5; TRBD1 agrees with 8 junctional bases. This TCR came from a young man in good health. Some clones in this sample may be carry-over from other donors' samples. The CDR3 is CASSFLTGGIETQYF. The DNA sequence is TGCGCCAGCAGCTTCTTAACAGGGGGAATAGAGACCCAGTACTTC.